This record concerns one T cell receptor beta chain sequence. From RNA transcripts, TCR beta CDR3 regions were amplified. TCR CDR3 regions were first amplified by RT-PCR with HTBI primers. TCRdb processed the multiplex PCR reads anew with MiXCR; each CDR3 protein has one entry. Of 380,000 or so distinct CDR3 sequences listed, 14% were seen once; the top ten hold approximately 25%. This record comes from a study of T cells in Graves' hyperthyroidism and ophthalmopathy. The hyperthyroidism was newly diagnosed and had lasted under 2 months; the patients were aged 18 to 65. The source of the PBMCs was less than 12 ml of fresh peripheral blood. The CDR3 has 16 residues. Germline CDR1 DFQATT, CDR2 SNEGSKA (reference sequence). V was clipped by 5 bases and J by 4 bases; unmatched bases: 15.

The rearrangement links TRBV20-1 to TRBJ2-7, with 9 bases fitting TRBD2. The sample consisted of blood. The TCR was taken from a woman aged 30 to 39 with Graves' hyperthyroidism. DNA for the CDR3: TGCAGTGCTTTACACTCGGTAGCGGGAGCGGCATACGAGCAGTACTTC. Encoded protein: CSALHSVAGAAYEQYF.